Presented here are 14 T cell receptor beta chains from one specimen sequenced in a study of blood T cell repertoires in COVID-19. The table came from immunoSEQ multiplex PCR; TCRdb's copy has only in-frame clones and leaves some out. The sample consists of 150,000 to 200,000 clones, about 81% of them appearing once. Sample: peripheral blood. Receptors were obtained from an elderly woman with COVID-19, enrolled during active disease.

The chain combines TRBV29-1 with TRBJ2-7; the D gene is possibly TRBD1 (6 bases). CDR1 and CDR2 from the germline V gene are SQVTM and ANQGSEA. This CDR3 has 14 residues. V lost 6 bases to trimming and J lost 6 bases, with 21 bases between them. The CDR3 DNA follows: TGCAGCGTAGTAAGTACAGGGTGGATTGGCGAGCAGTACTTC. Protein sequence: CSVVSTGWIGEQYF.

V and J are TRBV28 and TRBJ1-6; the D is unclear. Trimming shortened V by 2 bases and J by 10 bases, and 12 bases separated the two germline ends. The germline V gene encodes CDR1 MDHEN and CDR2 SYDVKM. The CDR3 runs to 14 residues. CDR3 protein: CASSLRGGRSPLHF. In DNA form, the CDR3 reads TGTGCCAGCAGTTTAAGAGGAGGTAGATCACCCCTCCACTTT. The complete variable domain, with remaining parts taken from reference TRBV28 and TRBJ1-6, reads DVKVTQSSRYLVKRTGEKVFLECVQDMDHENMFWYRQDPGLGLRLIYFSYDVKMKEKGDIPEGYSVSREKKERFSLILESASTNQTSMYLCASSLRGGRSPLHFGNGTRLTVT.

V gene TRBV12-5 combines with J gene TRBJ2-2; no clear D gene. V lost 1 base and J lost 0, with 9 bases in between. CDR1 and CDR2 (germline): LGHNT, FRNRAP. This CDR3 is 16 amino acids long. Here the CDR3 DNA reads TGTGCTAGTGGTTTGGGTAGTCAGGCGAACACCGGGGAGCTGTTTTTT. Its protein is CASGLGSQANTGELFF.

The chain has TRBV5-6 and TRBJ2-4, with D maybe TRBD2 (5 bases). Germline V gene sequence: CDR1 SGHDT, CDR2 YYEEEE. V lost 4 bases to trimming and J lost 3 bases, with 14 bases between them. The CDR3 covers 15 residues. CDR3 coding DNA: TGTGCCAGCAGCCCCTTCGAGGGAGTCAAAAACATTCAGTACTTC. Residues: CASSPFEGVKNIQYF.

The J gene is TRBJ2-7, the V gene TRBV4-1; TRBD2 is a possible D gene (6 bases). V lost 3 bases and J lost 2, with 14 bases in between. CDR1 and CDR2 (germline): MGHRA, YSYEKL. This CDR3 region has 15 residues. CDR3 residues: CASSHQPGLTYEQYF. The CDR3, as DNA: TGCGCCAGCAGCCACCAACCGGGACTTACCTACGAGCAGTACTTC.

This clone was recorded a few times. The CDR3 loop reads CAWSETGDQPQHF. The CDR3 nucleotides read TGTGCCTGGAGCGAGACAGGAGATCAGCCCCAGCATTTT. The chain has TRBV30 and TRBJ1-5; D is possibly TRBD1 (6 bases). The V gene lost 3 bases and the J gene lost 5 bases, with 11 bases spanning the gap. Germline CDR1 reads GTSNPN; CDR2 reads SVGIG (reference sequence). The CDR3 runs 13 residues.

This clone was counted a single time. V usage is TRBV30 and J usage is TRBJ2-5, with 7 bases lining up with TRBD1. The junction had 15 bases not matched to a gene; V was cut back by 1 base and J by 4 bases. Per the germline V gene, CDR1 is GTSNPN and CDR2 is SVGIG (reference sequence). CDR3 length equals 17 residues. The CDR3 loop reads CAWSGRPHRGEGETQYF. The CDR3 DNA is TGTGCCTGGAGTGGTAGGCCACACAGGGGAGAAGGAGAGACCCAGTACTTC.

This sequence joins TRBV4-1 and TRBJ2-1; weak D call: TRBD1 (6 bases). Trimming removed 1 base at V and 4 bases at J, with 11 bases between. CDR3 length equals 15 residues. Looked up from germline, CDR1 is MGHRA and CDR2 is YSYEKL. The CDR3: CASSQVSGVYNEQFF. CDR3 sequence (DNA): TGCGCCAGCAGCCAAGTTTCAGGGGTTTACAATGAGCAGTTCTTC.

The chain is built from TRBV6-2 or TRBV6-3 and TRBJ1-4; 9 bases align to TRBD1. Per the germline V gene, CDR1 is MNHEY and CDR2 is SVGEGT. This CDR3 spans 14 amino acids. V dropped 5 bases and J dropped 7; count of bases not matched to a gene: 5. The CDR3 sequence: CASSRGQGSEKLFF. CDR3 in DNA: TGTGCCAGCAGTAGGGGACAGGGAAGTGAAAAACTGTTTTTT.

The genes are TRBV6-7 and TRBJ1-1; possible D gene TRBD1, 5 bases. TRBV6-7 carries the ORF label, with uncertain function. The germline V and J ends were trimmed by 0 bases and 5 bases, with 19 bases remaining between them. The CDR3 covers 17 residues. The CDR3 is CASSYSTVTLSLTEAFF. The CDR3 DNA follows: TGTGCCAGCAGTTACTCGACAGTCACCCTGAGTCTAACTGAAGCTTTCTTT.

This clone was seen just once. The chain couples TRBV12-3 or TRBV12-4 to TRBJ1-2; no clear D gene. The CDR3 sequence is 13 residues long. The V end lost 5 bases, the J end lost 4 bases, and 11 bases lay between the germline ends. CDR3 amino acids: CASSPGRGYGYTF. The CDR3 DNA reads TGTGCCAGCAGTCCTGGCCGCGGCTATGGCTACACCTTC.

The V and J genes are TRBV6-2 or TRBV6-3 and TRBJ1-5; D not certain. Trimming pared 6 bases from V and 0 bases from J, leaving 15 bases between. The CDR3 runs to 16 residues. Germline loops: CDR1 MNHEY, CDR2 SVGEGT. The DNA for the CDR3 is TGTGCCAGCAGCCCCGGAGGATCTTATAGCAATCAGCCCCAGCATTTT. Translation: CASSPGGSYSNQPQHF.

V is TRBV4-1 and J is TRBJ2-3; TRBD2 agrees at 7 bases. This CDR3 is 13 amino acids long. Germline assignment: CDR1 MGHRA and CDR2 YSYEKL. The V gene end was trimmed by 5 bases and the J gene end by 2 bases; junction bases not matched to a gene: 1. The CDR3, as DNA: TGCGCCAGCAGCGCGGGAGCCACAGATACGCAGTATTTT. Translating gives CASSAGATDTQYF.

The chain recombines TRBV5-4 with TRBJ2-1; 12 nucleotides agree with TRBD2. This CDR3 region has 17 residues. Germline values: CDR1 SGHNT, CDR2 YYREEE (reference sequence). With 0 bases clipped from V and 2 bases from J, the junction kept 3 bases outside the gene matches. CDR3 protein: CASSLAPSGRAYNEQFF. Here the CDR3 DNA reads TGTGCCAGCAGCTTGGCCCCTAGCGGGAGGGCCTACAATGAGCAGTTCTTC.